A selection of T cell receptor beta chains follows, all from one sample in a study of T cells in Graves' hyperthyroidism and ophthalmopathy. Via MiXCR, TCRdb re-called the multiplex PCR reads, giving one row per CDR3 protein. The table lists about 300,000 distinct CDR3 sequences, approximately 19% of them singletons. Sample: blood. These receptors were collected from a man over 45 with Graves' ophthalmopathy. The CDR3 runs from the conserved cysteine through the conserved F or W. The D gene is left open where the match is weak. Where a row states a size, it is once, few, many or the class of an expanded clone; other rows omit it.

D: -; J: TRBJ2-2; V: TRBV28; size: -; CDR3: CASNFGGNTGELFF; DNA: TGTGCCAGCAATTTTGGGGGGAACACCGGGGAGCTGTTTTTT
D: -; J: TRBJ1-1; V: TRBV5-6; size: many; CDR3: CASTPRAVNTEAFF; DNA: TGTGCCAGCACCCCACGGGCGGTGAACACTGAAGCTTTCTTT
D: TRBD1; J: TRBJ1-2; V: TRBV19; size: -; CDR3: CASSRDRGLNYGYTF; DNA: TGTGCCAGTAGCCGCGACAGGGGGCTTAACTATGGCTACACCTTC
D: -; J: TRBJ2-1; V: TRBV3-1; size: many; CDR3: CASSQFVPAGWFYEQFF; DNA: TGTGCCAGCAGCCAATTCGTTCCGGCAGGGTGGTTTTATGAGCAGTTCTTC
D: -; J: TRBJ1-3; V: TRBV29-1; size: -; CDR3: CNVSSGNTIYF; DNA: TGCAACGTGTCATCTGGAAACACCATATATTTT
D: -; J: TRBJ2-5; V: TRBV19; size: -; CDR3: CASSMSRIQETQYF; DNA: TGTGCCAGTAGTATGAGCCGCATCCAAGAGACCCAGTACTTC
D: TRBD2; J: TRBJ2-1; V: TRBV9; size: -; CDR3: CASSAGLAGGPSYNEQFF; DNA: TGTGCCAGCAGCGCGGGACTAGCGGGAGGTCCCTCCTACAATGAGCAGTTCTTC
D: -; J: TRBJ1-5; V: TRBV6-2/TRBV6-3; size: many; CDR3: CASSYSSPTGRQPQHF; DNA: TGTGCCAGCAGTTACTCGTCTCCAACAGGGAGGCAGCCCCAGCATTTT
D: TRBD2; J: TRBJ2-3; V: TRBV28; size: many; CDR3: CASSSGLAGVSTQYF; DNA: TGTGCCAGCAGTTCAGGACTAGCGGGAGTGAGTACGCAGTATTTT
D: TRBD2; J: TRBJ2-1; V: TRBV18; size: -; CDR3: CASSPTSGWWNEQFF; DNA: TGTGCCAGCTCACCCACTAGCGGGTGGTGGAATGAGCAGTTCTTC
D: -; J: TRBJ2-1; V: TRBV20-1; size: many; CDR3: CSAKTGPEQFF; DNA: TGCAGTGCTAAGACAGGCCCTGAGCAGTTCTTC
D: TRBD2; J: TRBJ2-1; V: TRBV12-3/TRBV12-4; size: once; CDR3: CASSPTSGGGRGEQFF; DNA: TGTGCCAGCAGCCCGACTAGCGGGGGGGGAAGGGGGGAGCAGTTCTTC
D: -; J: TRBJ2-2; V: TRBV9; size: -; CDR3: CASSSRDSHRELFF; DNA: TGTGCCAGCAGCTCCCGGGACTCCCACCGGGAGCTGTTTTTT
D: -; J: TRBJ2-3; V: TRBV19; size: -; CDR3: CASRNRDGTDTQYF; DNA: TGTGCCAGTAGGAACCGGGACGGGACAGATACGCAGTATTTT
D: -; J: TRBJ1-3; V: TRBV7-9; size: -; CDR3: CASSQVEAAGNTIYF; DNA: TGTGCCAGCAGCCAGGTAGAAGCGGCCGGAAACACCATATATTTT
D: -; J: TRBJ2-5; V: TRBV27; size: few; CDR3: CASSLSTRWETQYF; DNA: TGTGCCAGCAGTTTATCGACAAGATGGGAGACCCAGTACTTC